Described below is a single T cell receptor (beta chain) sequence and its context. Its matching antigen is unknown. PCR employed 60 Vbeta and 13 Jbeta primers. Repertoires were generated with immunoSEQ multiplex PCR, while TCRdb's copy carries only in-frame clones and drops some. The table shows 110,000 or so clones, with 82% occurring only once. The sample belongs to a study of cytomegalovirus exposure and HLA in healthy donors. Study observations and caveats: Further analysis was carried out later, and it showed several of the most significant clusters appearing linked to common viral pathogens.

The CDR3 loop spans 16 amino acids. The trim removed 2 bases at V and 4 bases at J, leaving 11 bases unmatched. The germline CDR1 and CDR2 sequences are MNHEY and SMNVEV (reference sequence). Sequencing used PBMCs. The gene calls are TRBV27 and TRBJ2-7, with TRBD2 matching over 7 bases. The source of this sequence is a woman aged 18-29 years in good health and CMV-seronegative. In DNA form, the CDR3 reads TGTGCCAGCAGTTTAAGGCCTAGCGGTGAATTATACGAGCAGTACTTC. Its translation: CASSLRPSGELYEQYF.